The 12 T cell receptor beta chains listed next were all sequenced from one sample in a study of blood T cell repertoires in COVID-19. TCRdb's copy holds only in-frame clones and misses some; the assay was immunoSEQ multiplex PCR. Among some 120,000 clones listed, around 83% were seen once. Sequenced input: peripheral blood. These receptor sequences come from a man in his forties with acute or convalescent COVID-19.

The rearrangement uses TRBV28 and TRBJ1-1, with TRBD1 as a possible D gene (5 bases). The length of the CDR3 is 16 residues. V was cut by 4 bases and J by 5 bases, with 20 bases left in between. In germline, CDR1 is MDHEN, CDR2 SYDVKM. The CDR3 is CASSSQAGRGLTEAFF. The CDR3 coding sequence is TGTGCCAGCAGTTCCCAGGCGGGGCGGGGGTTAACTGAAGCTTTCTTT.

This clone was observed once. The chain employs TRBV6-5 and TRBJ2-5; D gene unclear. The CDR3 loop spans 15 amino acids. CDR1 and CDR2 from the germline V gene are MNHEY and SVGAGI. Trimming removed 7 bases from V and 3 bases from J, with 18 bases in between. CDR3 residues: CASTDNYGPKETQYF. The CDR3, as DNA: TGTGCCAGCACCGATAACTATGGTCCCAAAGAGACCCAGTACTTC.

The rearrangement links TRBV3-1 (or the pseudogene TRBV3-2) to TRBJ1-2; a weak D match, TRBD1 (5 bases). CDR3 length: 16 amino acids. V was clipped by 1 base and J by 1 base, with 13 bases between them. CDR1 and CDR2 (germline): LGHDT, YNNKEL (reference sequence). In DNA, the CDR3 is TGTGCCAGCAGCCAAGTGGGGACGGACTATAACTATGGCTACACCTTC. Residues: CASSQVGTDYNYGYTF.

The chain combines TRBV7-2 with TRBJ2-1; TRBD2 matches at 9 bases. The V gene's germline CDR1 is SGHTA and CDR2 FQGNSA. The CDR3 is 14 residues long. J lost 3 bases, V lost 5 bases, and 2 bases had no gene match. The DNA of the CDR3 is TGTGCCAGCAGCCCAGCGGGGGGCTACAATGAGCAGTTCTTC. This translates into CASSPAGGYNEQFF.

The rearrangement uses TRBV6-5 and TRBJ1-6, with TRBD1 identical over 7 bases. The germline V gene has CDR1 MNHEY and CDR2 SVGAGI. The ends lost 6 bases at V and 8 bases at J; junction bases unmatched: 7. This CDR3 has 14 amino acids. CDR3 region: CASSRQGPYSPLHF. The CDR3 region has the DNA TGTGCCAGCAGCCGACAGGGACCGTATTCACCCCTCCACTTT.

This clone is a singleton in its sample. The rearrangement uses TRBV11-2 and TRBJ2-3; 11 bases match TRBD2. Germline V gene sequence: CDR1 SGHAT, CDR2 FQNNGV. With 5 bases clipped from V and 0 bases from J, the junction kept 7 bases outside the gene matches. This CDR3 comprises 17 residues. CDR3 DNA sequence: TGTGCCAGCAGCCGCCGTCGACTAGCGGGAAGCACAGATACGCAGTATTTT. Its protein product is CASSRRRLAGSTDTQYF.

This clone was observed a few times. The chain is built from TRBV5-1 and TRBJ2-2; weak D call: TRBD1 (5 bases). The germline gives CDR1 SGHRS, CDR2 YFSETQ. This CDR3 is 17 amino acids long. The ends were cut back, 0 bases at V and 6 bases at J, with 18 bases in the middle. This chain's CDR3 is CASSLAKKAGSSGELFF. CDR3 nucleotides: TGCGCCAGCAGCTTGGCCAAAAAGGCAGGGTCGTCCGGGGAGCTGTTTTTT. The full variable domain, its missing parts supplied by reference TRBV5-1 and TRBJ2-2, is KAGVTQTPRYLIKTRGQQVTLSCSPISGHRSVSWYQQTPGQGLQFLFEYFSETQRNKGNFPGRFSGRQFSNSRSEMNVSTLELGDSALYLCASSLAKKAGSSGELFFGEGSRLTVL.

The sample holds one count of this clone. This rearrangement joins TRBV18 to TRBJ2-6; TRBD1 might be the D (6 bases). Germline-derived CDR1 and CDR2 are KGHSH and LQKENI. The CDR3 runs 17 residues. The V gene lost 1 base and the J gene lost 4 bases, with 14 bases spanning the gap. The CDR3 reads CASSPLLRGGGANVLTF. CDR3 sequence (DNA): TGTGCCAGCTCACCACTACTCAGGGGTGGCGGGGCCAACGTCCTGACTTTC.

V gene TRBV6-2 or TRBV6-3 combines with J gene TRBJ2-5, with a tentative D call TRBD1 (5 bases). The CDR3 spans 14 residues. The V end was cut by 6 bases, the J end by 5 bases, with 16 bases between. Germline values: CDR1 MNHEY, CDR2 SVGEGT. CDR3 protein: CASSPVQGAETQYF. The CDR3 coding sequence is TGTGCCAGCAGCCCCGTTCAGGGCGCGGAGACCCAGTACTTC.

J is TRBJ1-3 and V is TRBV7-6; no reliable D call. Per germline, CDR1 SGHVS and CDR2 FNYEAQ. This CDR3 is 16 amino acids long. V lost 6 bases, J lost 0 bases, and 15 bases lay in between. The CDR3 bases are TGTGCCAGCAGTCAATCCGGGTCGATCTCTGGAAACACCATATATTTT. Amino acid sequence: CASSQSGSISGNTIYF.

This chain uses TRBV2 with TRBJ1-3; D remains ambiguous. Looked up from germline, CDR1 is SNHLY and CDR2 is FYNNEI. Trimming pared 8 bases from V and 2 bases from J, leaving 19 bases between. CDR3 length: 16 residues. The CDR3 bases are TGTGCCAGCTCTCCGAGGAGGACCCCCGCTGGAAACACCATATATTTT. Its protein product is CASSPRRTPAGNTIYF.

This chain's CDR3 is CASSPYEVIYEQYF. Here the CDR3 DNA reads TGTGCCAGCTCACCATATGAGGTTATCTACGAGCAGTACTTC. The chain is built from TRBV18 and TRBJ2-7; the D is unclear. This CDR3 has 14 amino acids. Germline CDR1 KGHSH, CDR2 LQKENI. The V end lost 2 bases, the J end lost 3 bases, and 11 bases lay between the germline ends.